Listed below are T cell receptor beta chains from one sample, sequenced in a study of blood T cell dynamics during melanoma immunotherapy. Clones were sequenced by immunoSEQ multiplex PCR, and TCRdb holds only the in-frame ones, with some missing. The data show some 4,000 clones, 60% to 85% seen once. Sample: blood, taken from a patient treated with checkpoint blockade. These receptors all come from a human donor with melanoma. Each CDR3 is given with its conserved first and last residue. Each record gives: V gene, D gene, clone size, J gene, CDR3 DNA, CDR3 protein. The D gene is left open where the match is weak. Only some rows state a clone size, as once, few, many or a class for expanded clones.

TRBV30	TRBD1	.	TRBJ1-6	TGTGCCTGGAGTGTATACGGGGGACAGGTGCATTCACCCCTCCACTTT	CAWSVYGGQVHSPLHF
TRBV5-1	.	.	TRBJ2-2	TGCGCCAGCAGCTTAGACGGGGCGAACACCGGGGAGCTGTTTTTT	CASSLDGANTGELFF
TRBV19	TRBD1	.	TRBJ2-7	TGTGCAACTACCACCGGGACAGGAAGCTCCTACGAGCAGTACTTC	CATTTGTGSSYEQYF
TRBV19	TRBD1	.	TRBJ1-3	TGTGCCAGTGGCTCGGGACAGGGGACAGTAAACACCATATATTTT	CASGSGQGTVNTIYF
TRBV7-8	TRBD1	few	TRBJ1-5	TGTGCCAGCAGCTTAGCGGGACAGGGTAGCAATCAGCCCCAGCATTTT	CASSLAGQGSNQPQHF
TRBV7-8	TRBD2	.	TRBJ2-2	TGTGCCAGCAGCTTAGCGCAAATAGCGGGGACCGGGGAGCTGTTTTTT	CASSLAQIAGTGELFF
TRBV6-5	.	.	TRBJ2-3	TGTGCCAGCAGCCTCGGGGGAGACACAGATACGCAGTATTTT	CASSLGGDTDTQYF
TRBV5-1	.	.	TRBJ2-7	TGCGCCAGCAGCTTGGGCAAATCCGAGCAGTACTTC	CASSLGKSEQYF
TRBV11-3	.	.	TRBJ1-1	TGTGCCAGCAGCTTAGGGGGACAGAACACTGAAGCTTTCTTT	CASSLGGQNTEAFF
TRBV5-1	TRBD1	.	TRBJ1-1	TGCGCCAGCAGCTCACAGGGGTTAACTGAAGCTTTCTTT	CASSSQGLTEAFF
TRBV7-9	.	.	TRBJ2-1	TGTGCCAGCAGCCCCCCCGCGGCGAGCTCCTACAATGAGCAGTTCTTC	CASSPPAASSYNEQFF
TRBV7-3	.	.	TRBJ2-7	TGTGCCAGCAGCTTAAACAGCTACGAGCAGTACTTC	CASSLNSYEQYF
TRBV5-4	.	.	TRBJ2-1	TGTGCCAGCAGCCTTAAAGGAACAGGCAACAATGAGCAGTTCTTC	CASSLKGTGNNEQFF
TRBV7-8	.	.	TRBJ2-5	TGTGCCAGCAGCCCACTAAGCGGGCAGACCCAGTACTTC	CASSPLSGQTQYF
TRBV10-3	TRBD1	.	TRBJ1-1	TGTGCCATCAGTGACCAGGGGGCCGGGGGCTTTAAAGCTTTCTTT	CAISDQGAGGFKAFF
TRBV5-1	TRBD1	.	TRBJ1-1	TGCGCCAGCAGCACAGGACAGGGGTACACTGAAGCTTTCTTT	CASSTGQGYTEAFF
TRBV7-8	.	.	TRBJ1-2	TGTGCCAGATCTGGGGAGGGACTCTATGGCTACACCTTC	CARSGEGLYGYTF
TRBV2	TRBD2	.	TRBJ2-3	TGTGCCACCTCATTGGGACTAGCGGGGGGCACAGATACGCAGTATTTT	CATSLGLAGGTDTQYF
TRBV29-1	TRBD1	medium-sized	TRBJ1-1	TGCAGCGTCCCCTCCGGGACAGGGATAACGACTGAAGCTTTCTTT	CSVPSGTGITTEAFF
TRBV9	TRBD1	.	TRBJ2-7	TGTGCCAGCAGCGTTAACCGGGACAGGGGGACCTACGAGCAGTACTTC	CASSVNRDRGTYEQYF
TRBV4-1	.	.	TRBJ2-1	TGCGCCAGCAGCCATCCCCAGAGGGGCTACAATGAGCAGTTCTTC	CASSHPQRGYNEQFF
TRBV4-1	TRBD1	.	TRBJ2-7	TGCGCCAGCAGCCAAGTCCCGACAGGGATCTACGAGCAGTACTTC	CASSQVPTGIYEQYF
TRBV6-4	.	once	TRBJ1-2	TGTGCCAGATCTGGGGAGGGACTCTATGGCTACACCTTC	CARSGEGLYGYTF
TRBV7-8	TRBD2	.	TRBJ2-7	TGTGCCAGCAGCTTTGCCCCATGGGGAGCGGGGGTTACATACGAGCAGTACTTC	CASSFAPWGAGVTYEQYF
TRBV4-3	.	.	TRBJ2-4	TGCGCCAGCAGCCAAGATCGGGGAAACATTCAGTACTTC	CASSQDRGNIQYF
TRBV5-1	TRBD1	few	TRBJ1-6	TGCGCCAGCAAATCCGGGACAGGGAGTTCACCCCTCCACTTT	CASKSGTGSSPLHF
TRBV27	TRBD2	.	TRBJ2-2	TGTGCCAGCAGTTTGGATAGCGGGGGGGGAACCGGGGAGCTGTTTTTT	CASSLDSGGGTGELFF
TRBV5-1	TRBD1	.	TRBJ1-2	TGCGCCAGCAGCCGGGGAGGCGGGACAGAGTATGGCTACACCTTC	CASSRGGGTEYGYTF
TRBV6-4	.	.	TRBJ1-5	TGTGCCAGCAGTGAAAGGACCAGGCGCAATCAGCCCCAGCATTTT	CASSERTRRNQPQHF
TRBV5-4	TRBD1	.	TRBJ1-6	TGTGCCAGCAGACGGGGACAGGGAGGCGATAATTCACCCCTCCACTTT	CASRRGQGGDNSPLHF
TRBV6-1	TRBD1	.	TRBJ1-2	TGTGCCAGCAGCCGGACAGGGGGGGACGATGGCTACACCTTC	CASSRTGGDDGYTF
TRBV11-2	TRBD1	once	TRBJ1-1	TGCGCCAGCAGCCAAGATTGGGGACAGGGGACGGACACTGAAGCTTTCTTT	CASSQDWGQGTDTEAFF
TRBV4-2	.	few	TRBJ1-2	TGTGCCAGCAGCCAAGATCTAGAGGGCATCTATGGCTACACCTTC	CASSQDLEGIYGYTF
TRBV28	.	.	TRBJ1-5	TGTGCCAGCAGCCCGGGGGGGGCTAGTCAGCCCCAGCATTTT	CASSPGGASQPQHF
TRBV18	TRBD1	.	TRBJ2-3	TGTGCCAGCTCACCCAAGGGGGCGAATAGAAATACGCAGTATTTT	CASSPKGANRNTQYF
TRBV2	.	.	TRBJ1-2	TGTGCCAGCAGTGACCGGCGGGGGCCAGCCTTTGGCTACACCTTC	CASSDRRGPAFGYTF
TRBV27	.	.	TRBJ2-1	TGTGCCAGCAGCCGGACGGAATTTAATGAGCAGTTCTTC	CASSRTEFNEQFF
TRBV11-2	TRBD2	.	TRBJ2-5	TGTGCCAGCAGCCGTCAGGGACTAGCCCAAGAGACCCAGTACTTC	CASSRQGLAQETQYF
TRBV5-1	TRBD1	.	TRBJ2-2	TGCGCCAGCAGCTTACAGGGGGCGAACACCGGGGAGCTGTTTTTT	CASSLQGANTGELFF
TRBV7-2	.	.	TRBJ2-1	TGTGCCAGCAGCCCGGACTTTTCCTACAATGAGCAGTTCTTC	CASSPDFSYNEQFF
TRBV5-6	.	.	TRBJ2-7	TGTGCCAGCAGGTCGACAGCCACCTACGAGCAGTACTTC	CASRSTATYEQYF
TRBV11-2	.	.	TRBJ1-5	TGTGCCAGCAGCCCCCATAGAGGCCCGAATCCATCAGCCCAGCATTTT	CASSPHRGPNPSAQHF
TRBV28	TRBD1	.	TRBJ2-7	TGTGCCAGCAGTAAGACAGGGCCCTACGAGCAGTACTTC	CASSKTGPYEQYF
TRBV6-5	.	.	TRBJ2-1	TGTGCCAGCAGTCCTCAAAGAGCCTACAATGAGCAGTTCTTC	CASSPQRAYNEQFF
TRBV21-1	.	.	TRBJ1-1	TGTGCCAGCAGCACGGGACCGAACACTGAAGCTTTCTTT	CASSTGPNTEAFF
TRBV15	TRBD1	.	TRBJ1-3	TGTGCCACCAGCCAGGGACAGCGCATCTCTGGAAACACCATATATTTT	CATSQGQRISGNTIYF
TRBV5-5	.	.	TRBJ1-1	TGTGCCAGCAGATCGGACCTAAACACTGAAGCTTTCTTT	CASRSDLNTEAFF
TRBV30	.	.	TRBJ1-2	TGTGCCTGGGCCTTGGCAGGGGCCCCTCTGACCTTC	CAWALAGAPLTF